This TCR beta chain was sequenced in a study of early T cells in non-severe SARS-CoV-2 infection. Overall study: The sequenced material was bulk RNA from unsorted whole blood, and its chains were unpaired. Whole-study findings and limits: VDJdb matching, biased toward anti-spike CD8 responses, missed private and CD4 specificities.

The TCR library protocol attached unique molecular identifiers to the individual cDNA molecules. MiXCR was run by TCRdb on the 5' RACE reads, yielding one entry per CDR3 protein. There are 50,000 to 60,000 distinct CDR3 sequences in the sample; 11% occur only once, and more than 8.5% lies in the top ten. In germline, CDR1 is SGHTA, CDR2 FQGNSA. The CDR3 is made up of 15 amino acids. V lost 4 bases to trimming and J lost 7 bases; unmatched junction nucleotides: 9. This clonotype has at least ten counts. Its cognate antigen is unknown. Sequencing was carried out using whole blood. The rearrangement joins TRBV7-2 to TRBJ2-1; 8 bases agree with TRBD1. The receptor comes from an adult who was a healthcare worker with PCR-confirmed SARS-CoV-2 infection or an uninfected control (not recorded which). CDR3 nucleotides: TGTGCCAGCAGCTCCCGGACAGGGATTAGTAATGAGCAGTTCTTC. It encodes CASSSRTGISNEQFF.